This T cell receptor (beta chain) was documented in a study of cytomegalovirus exposure and HLA in healthy donors. This CDR3 contains 14 residues. Germline lookup yields CDR1 SGHRS and CDR2 YFSETQ. The V gene lost 2 bases and the J gene lost 3 bases, with 11 bases spanning the gap. This clone was seen many times. Its antigen is still unknown. Study-wide results and limits: In the roughly 110 validation repertoires, roughly 94% of cluster scores exceeded 0, per a later analysis.

TCRdb keeps only in-frame clones here, not all; method: immunoSEQ multiplex PCR. This sample yields 150,000 to 200,000 clones, of which approximately 81% are seen a single time; roughly 15% belongs to the top ten. This TCR came from a man between 18 and 29 years old in good health and CMV-seropositive. V is TRBV5-1 and J is TRBJ1-2; possible D gene TRBD1, 6 bases. Sequenced material: PBMCs. The CDR3 DNA sequence: TGCGCCAGCAGCTTAGGCGGACAGCACTATGGCTACACCTTC. The encoded protein is CASSLGGQHYGYTF.